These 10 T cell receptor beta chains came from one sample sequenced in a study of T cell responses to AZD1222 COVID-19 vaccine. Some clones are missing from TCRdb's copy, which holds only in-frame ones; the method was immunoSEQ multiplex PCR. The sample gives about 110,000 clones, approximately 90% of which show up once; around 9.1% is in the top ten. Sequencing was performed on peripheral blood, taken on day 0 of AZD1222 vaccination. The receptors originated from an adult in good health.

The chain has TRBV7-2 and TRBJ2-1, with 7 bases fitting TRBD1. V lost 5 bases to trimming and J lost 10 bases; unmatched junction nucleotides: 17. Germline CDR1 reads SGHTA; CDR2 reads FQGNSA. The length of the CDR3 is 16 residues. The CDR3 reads CASSIRQGSALQEQFF. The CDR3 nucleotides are TGTGCCAGCAGCATCCGACAGGGCTCCGCGCTACAGGAGCAGTTCTTC.

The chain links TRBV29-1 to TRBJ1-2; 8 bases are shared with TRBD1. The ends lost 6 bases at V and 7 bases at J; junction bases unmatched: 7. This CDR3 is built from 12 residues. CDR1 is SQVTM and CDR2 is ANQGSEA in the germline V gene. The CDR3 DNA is TGCAGCGTCCTGACAGGGGTAGGTGGCTACACCTTC. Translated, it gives CSVLTGVGGYTF. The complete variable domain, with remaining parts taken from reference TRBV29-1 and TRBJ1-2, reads SAVISQKPSRDICQRGTSLTIQCQVDSQVTMMFWYRQQPGQSLTLIATANQGSEATYESGFVIDKFPISRPNLTFSTLTVSNMSPEDSSIYLCSVLTGVGGYTFGSGTRLTVV.

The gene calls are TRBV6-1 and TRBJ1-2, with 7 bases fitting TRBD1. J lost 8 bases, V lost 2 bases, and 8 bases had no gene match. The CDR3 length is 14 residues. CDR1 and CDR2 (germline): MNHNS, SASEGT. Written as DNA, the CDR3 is TGTGCCAGCAGTGAACCGACAGGGATCGGAGGCTACACCTTC. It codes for CASSEPTGIGGYTF.

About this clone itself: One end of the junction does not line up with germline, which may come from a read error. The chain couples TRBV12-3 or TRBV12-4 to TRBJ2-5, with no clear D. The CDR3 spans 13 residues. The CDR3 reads CASSFGVRPEVHF. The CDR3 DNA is TGTGCCAGCAGTTTTGGCGTCAGGCCAGAGGTGCACTTC.

The CDR3 coding sequence is TGCGCCAGCAGTTCGGGACTAGCGGGAGGGCAGTCAGATACGCAGTATTTT. It specifies CASSSGLAGGQSDTQYF. The chain recombines TRBV5-1 with TRBJ2-3, with 16 nucleotides matching TRBD2. In germline, CDR1 is SGHRS, CDR2 YFSETQ. The CDR3 covers 17 residues. Germline trimming cut 5 bases from V and 4 bases from J; bases unmatched to any gene: 7.

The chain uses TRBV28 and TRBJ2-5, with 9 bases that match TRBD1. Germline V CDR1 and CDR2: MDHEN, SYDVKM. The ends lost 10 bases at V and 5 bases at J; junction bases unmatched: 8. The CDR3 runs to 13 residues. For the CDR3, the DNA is TGTGCCACCAGGACAGGGGTGTTGGAGACCCAGTACTTC. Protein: CATRTGVLETQYF.

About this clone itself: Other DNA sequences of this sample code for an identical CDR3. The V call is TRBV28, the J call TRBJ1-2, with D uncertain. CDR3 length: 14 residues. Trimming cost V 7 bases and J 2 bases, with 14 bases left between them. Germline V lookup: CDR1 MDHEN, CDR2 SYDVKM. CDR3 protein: CASIPTWANYGYTF. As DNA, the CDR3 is TGTGCCAGCATCCCGACATGGGCGAACTATGGCTACACCTTC.

The CDR3 DNA follows: TGCAGTGCTAGTATAGCGGGAGGGCCGGGGGAGCAGTTCTTC. Protein sequence: CSASIAGGPGEQFF. The chain employs TRBV20-1 and TRBJ2-1; 11 bases map to TRBD2. V lost 3 bases, J lost 10 bases, and 8 bases stayed unmatched. CDR3 length: 14 amino acids. Germline V CDR1 and CDR2: DFQATT, SNEGSKA (reference sequence).

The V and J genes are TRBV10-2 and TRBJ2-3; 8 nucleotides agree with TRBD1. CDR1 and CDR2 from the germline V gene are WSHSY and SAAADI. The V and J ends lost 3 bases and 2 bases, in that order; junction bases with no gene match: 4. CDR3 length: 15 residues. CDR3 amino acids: CASSEQGGYTDTQYF. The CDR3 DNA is TGCGCCAGCAGTGAACAGGGGGGTTACACAGATACGCAGTATTTT.

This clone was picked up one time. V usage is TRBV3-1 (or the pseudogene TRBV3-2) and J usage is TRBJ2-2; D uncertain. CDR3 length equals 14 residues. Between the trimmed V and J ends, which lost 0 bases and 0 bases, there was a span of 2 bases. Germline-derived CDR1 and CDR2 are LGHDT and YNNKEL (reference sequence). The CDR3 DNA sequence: TGTGCCAGCAGCCAAGAACCGAACACCGGGGAGCTGTTTTTT. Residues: CASSQEPNTGELFF.